A selection of T cell receptor beta chains follows, all from one sample in a study of blood T cell repertoires in COVID-19. Generated by immunoSEQ multiplex PCR, the TCRdb table keeps only in-frame clones and is missing some. The sample lists approximately 200,000 clones, about 81% occurring once. Material for sequencing was peripheral blood. These receptors originate from a woman aged 80 or over with COVID-19, enrolled during active disease. The CDR3 runs from the conserved cysteine through the conserved F or W. Fields, in order: CDR3 protein, CDR3 DNA, clone size, J gene, V gene, D gene. D genes are given only for firm matches. Clone size is stated in some rows and not others, as once, few, many or a class when expanded.

cdr3_aa: CASSPVPSGGTDTQYF
cdr3_nt: TGCGCCAGCAGCCCGGTCCCTAGCGGGGGCACAGATACGCAGTATTTT
clone_size: NA
j_call: TRBJ2-3
v_call: TRBV5-1
d_call: TRBD2

cdr3_aa: CASRLTGIYSPLHF
cdr3_nt: TGTGCCAGCAGATTGACAGGGATTTATTCACCCCTCCACTTT
clone_size: NA
j_call: TRBJ1-6
v_call: TRBV6-5
d_call: TRBD1

cdr3_aa: CASSPAAPPYGYTF
cdr3_nt: TGTGCCAGCAGCCCAGCCGCACCGCCCTATGGCTACACCTTC
clone_size: NA
j_call: TRBJ1-2
v_call: TRBV6-2/TRBV6-3
d_call: NA

cdr3_aa: CASSLSGGENTEAFF
cdr3_nt: TGTGCCAGCAGCTTAAGCGGCGGGGAGAACACTGAAGCTTTCTTT
clone_size: NA
j_call: TRBJ1-1
v_call: TRBV7-9
d_call: NA

cdr3_aa: CSVRTETNYGYTF
cdr3_nt: TGCAGCGTTAGGACAGAAACTAACTATGGCTACACCTTC
clone_size: NA
j_call: TRBJ1-2
v_call: TRBV29-1
d_call: NA

cdr3_aa: CASSLWTLTDTQYF
cdr3_nt: TGCGCCAGCAGCTTGTGGACTCTCACAGATACGCAGTATTTT
clone_size: NA
j_call: TRBJ2-3
v_call: TRBV5-1
d_call: NA

cdr3_aa: CASSRQGSYNEQFF
cdr3_nt: TGTGCCAGCAGTCGACAGGGGTCCTACAATGAGCAGTTCTTC
clone_size: few
j_call: TRBJ2-1
v_call: TRBV6-2/TRBV6-3
d_call: TRBD1

cdr3_aa: CASSQSGGLSYEQYF
cdr3_nt: TGTGCCAGCAGTCAGTCGGGGGGACTATCCTACGAGCAGTACTTC
clone_size: NA
j_call: TRBJ2-7
v_call: TRBV2
d_call: TRBD2

cdr3_aa: CASSWLLVGGTGELFF
cdr3_nt: TGTGCCAGCAGCTGGTTACTAGTCGGGGGCACCGGGGAGCTGTTTTTT
clone_size: NA
j_call: TRBJ2-2
v_call: TRBV5-8
d_call: NA

cdr3_aa: CASRIPDRAGYGYTF
cdr3_nt: TGTGCCAGTAGGATCCCGGACAGAGCAGGCTATGGCTACACCTTC
clone_size: NA
j_call: TRBJ1-2
v_call: TRBV19
d_call: NA

cdr3_aa: CASSVTRFTSTDTQYF
cdr3_nt: TGTGCCAGCAGCGTAACTAGGTTTACTAGCACAGATACGCAGTATTTT
clone_size: NA
j_call: TRBJ2-3
v_call: TRBV9
d_call: NA

cdr3_aa: CASSPTSGKGNEQFF
cdr3_nt: TGTGCCAGTAGTCCGACTAGCGGGAAGGGGAATGAGCAGTTCTTC
clone_size: NA
j_call: TRBJ2-1
v_call: TRBV19
d_call: TRBD2

cdr3_aa: CASSLGLIGTDTQYF
cdr3_nt: TGTGCCAGCAGCTTAGGACTAATAGGCACAGATACGCAGTATTTT
clone_size: NA
j_call: TRBJ2-3
v_call: TRBV7-2
d_call: NA

cdr3_aa: CASSLDSRLAGQDEQFF
cdr3_nt: TGTGCCAGCAGCTTAGATTCGAGGCTAGCGGGGCAGGATGAGCAGTTCTTC
clone_size: NA
j_call: TRBJ2-1
v_call: TRBV11-3
d_call: TRBD2

cdr3_aa: CATSDLPGQGLYF
cdr3_nt: TGTGCCACCAGTGATCTCCCGGGACAGGGGCTGTACTTC
clone_size: NA
j_call: TRBJ2-7
v_call: TRBV24-1
d_call: TRBD1

cdr3_aa: CASSLRIGGDQETQYF
cdr3_nt: TGTGCCAGCAGCTTACGTATCGGGGGAGACCAAGAGACCCAGTACTTC
clone_size: NA
j_call: TRBJ2-5
v_call: TRBV11-3
d_call: NA

cdr3_aa: CASTRGQGSDGYTF
cdr3_nt: TGTGCCAGCACCCGGGGGCAGGGAAGTGATGGCTACACCTTC
clone_size: NA
j_call: TRBJ1-2
v_call: TRBV4-2
d_call: NA

cdr3_aa: CSVQGSGNEKLFF
cdr3_nt: TGCAGCGTCCAGGGGTCGGGGAATGAAAAACTGTTTTTT
clone_size: once
j_call: TRBJ1-4
v_call: TRBV29-1
d_call: NA

cdr3_aa: CASSYPPGTGYSPLHF
cdr3_nt: TGTGCCAGCAGCTACCCTCCCGGGACAGGATATTCACCCCTCCACTTT
clone_size: NA
j_call: TRBJ1-6
v_call: TRBV11-2
d_call: TRBD1

cdr3_aa: CASSPRVQGLAEQYF
cdr3_nt: TGTGCCAGCAGCCCAAGGGTTCAGGGGCTGGCGGAGCAGTACTTC
clone_size: NA
j_call: TRBJ2-7
v_call: TRBV11-2
d_call: NA

cdr3_aa: CASSPGLAGVLGGDTQYF
cdr3_nt: TGCGCCAGCAGCCCAGGACTAGCGGGGGTATTAGGGGGAGATACGCAGTATTTT
clone_size: NA
j_call: TRBJ2-3
v_call: TRBV5-1
d_call: TRBD2

cdr3_aa: CASSSTNRYNEQFF
cdr3_nt: TGTGCCAGCAGCTCCACCAACAGGTACAATGAGCAGTTCTTC
clone_size: NA
j_call: TRBJ2-1
v_call: TRBV7-3
d_call: NA

cdr3_aa: CASSLAGGNQPQHF
cdr3_nt: TGTGCCAGCAGCTTAGCAGGGGGAAATCAGCCCCAGCATTTT
clone_size: NA
j_call: TRBJ1-5
v_call: TRBV7-8
d_call: NA

cdr3_aa: CASSLGASYTGELFF
cdr3_nt: TGTGCCAGCAGCTTAGGTGCCAGTTACACCGGGGAGCTGTTTTTT
clone_size: few
j_call: TRBJ2-2
v_call: TRBV7-9
d_call: NA

cdr3_aa: CASTPAREDTEAFF
cdr3_nt: TGTGCCAGCACTCCTGCCCGGGAGGACACTGAAGCTTTCTTT
clone_size: NA
j_call: TRBJ1-1
v_call: TRBV6-5
d_call: NA

cdr3_aa: CASSSGLHNEQFF
cdr3_nt: TGTGCCAGCAGCTCGGGACTCCACAATGAGCAGTTCTTC
clone_size: NA
j_call: TRBJ2-1
v_call: TRBV7-2
d_call: NA

cdr3_aa: CASSPVGLLQETQYF
cdr3_nt: TGTGCCAGCAGCCCGGTGGGACTCCTCCAAGAGACCCAGTACTTC
clone_size: NA
j_call: TRBJ2-5
v_call: TRBV3-1/TRBV3-2
d_call: NA

cdr3_aa: CASSFRDRVTSPLHF
cdr3_nt: TGTGCCAGCAGCTTTCGGGACAGGGTAACTTCACCCCTCCACTTT
clone_size: NA
j_call: TRBJ1-6
v_call: TRBV11-3
d_call: TRBD1

cdr3_aa: CASSPTPTGWTGELFF
cdr3_nt: TGTGCCAGCAGCCCTACCCCGACGGGGTGGACCGGGGAGCTGTTTTTT
clone_size: once
j_call: TRBJ2-2
v_call: TRBV11-2
d_call: NA